This TCR beta chain was captured by sequencing in a study of post-analysis software for immune sequencing data. Study as a whole: Relapsing-remitting, secondary progressive and progressive-relapsing forms of multiple sclerosis all featured among disease courses. The study, taken as a whole, reports: Significantly lower normalized Chao1 diversity was seen in multiple sclerosis patients than in controls. F measure grouped same-batch samples tightly together. About five TRBV segments occurring more often in patients than controls included TRBV5-6, TRBV5-1 and TRBV20-1.

cDNA libraries for TCR beta contained unique molecular identifiers. Some 500,000 cDNA molecules were recovered from an input of about 0.9 to 11 million T cells. MiXCR was run by TCRdb on the PCR reads, yielding one entry per CDR3 protein. The profile covers about half a million distinct CDR3 sequences, with 34% appearing a single time and 6% taken by the ten largest. Between the trimmed V and J ends, which lost 2 bases and 0 bases, there was a span of 8 bases. The CDR3 covers 15 residues. The germline CDR1 and CDR2 sequences are SGHDN and FVKESK. In this sample, this clonotype turned up once. Its target is unknown.

The sample was blood. The chain recombines TRBV14 with TRBJ2-1; D gene uncertain. This TCR was recovered from a girl aged 2-17 years with multiple sclerosis. The CDR3 DNA reads TGTGCCAGCAGCCAACCCGCCGTCTCCTACAATGAGCAGTTCTTC. It translates to CASSQPAVSYNEQFF.